This TCR beta chain was sequenced in a study of blood T cell repertoires in COVID-19. Profiling relied on immunoSEQ multiplex PCR, and the TCRdb table lists in-frame clones only, not all of them. The table records about 210,000 clones, about 91% of them present only once. The CDR3 covers 14 residues. The genes are TRBV21-1 and TRBJ1-5. TRBV21-1 is noted as a pseudogene. The sequencing input was PBMCs or T cells enriched from blood (not recorded which). The TCR originated in a man in his late teens or twenties with acute COVID-19. DNA for the CDR3: TGTGCCAGCAGCCCTCGAGAGGCAATAGAGCCCCAGCATTTT. This sequence encodes CASSPREAIEPQHF.